Given below is one TCR beta chain in context. This sample is part of a study of T cell responses to AZD1222 COVID-19 vaccine. Clones were read by immunoSEQ multiplex PCR, and TCRdb kept only the in-frame ones, dropping some. Among 70,000 to 90,000 clones listed, roughly 85% were seen once. Trimming cost V 3 bases and J 9 bases; bases outside gene matches: 5. This CDR3 is 13 amino acids long. The germline gives CDR1 KGHSH, CDR2 LQKENI. This chain uses TRBV18 with TRBJ1-2; 9 positions match TRBD1. The sequencing here drew on peripheral blood, taken 28 days after the second AZD1222 dose. This clonotype was obtained from an adult who received the AZD1222 COVID-19 vaccine. The CDR3 loop is CASSPGTGLSYTF. CDR3 DNA: TGTGCCAGCTCACCCGGGACAGGGTTGAGCTACACCTTC.